This T cell receptor (beta chain) was profiled in a study of T cell changes during pregnancy in multiple sclerosis. Generated by immunoSEQ multiplex PCR, the TCRdb table keeps only in-frame clones and is missing some. Counted here are 55,000 to 75,000 clones, 90% to 95% occurring once; the ten biggest clones make up roughly 1.4%. The CDR3 has 16 residues. Germline V gene data show CDR1 as LNHDA and CDR2 as SQIVND (reference sequence). J gave up 3 bases and V 6 bases, and 11 bases lay outside the gene matches. Specimen: peripheral blood, collected in the third trimester of pregnancy. The chain uses TRBV19 and TRBJ1-1; 9 nucleotides align to TRBD1. The receptor's source is a female donor in good health, enrolled as a control in a pregnancy study. The CDR3: CASRDAPGQGDTEAFF. The CDR3 nucleotides are TGTGCCAGTAGAGACGCCCCGGGACAGGGTGACACTGAAGCTTTCTTT.